The source of this TCR beta chain is a study of blood T cell repertoires in COVID-19. This table comes from immunoSEQ multiplex PCR, and its TCRdb copy is limited to in-frame clones, with some not included. Here the sample spans under 350,000 clones, around 89% being singletons. Trimming removed 0 bases at V and 4 bases at J, with 15 bases between. Looked up from germline, CDR1 is MNHEY and CDR2 is SVGAGI. This CDR3 comprises 16 residues. Sequencing was carried out using peripheral blood. The receptor comes from a man aged 40-55 years with acute or convalescent COVID-19. The chain has TRBV6-5 and TRBJ2-5; tentatively, D is TRBD2 (5 bases). The CDR3 region has the DNA TGTGCCAGCAGTTACTCAGGACTCACTTATCGAGAGACCCAGTACTTC. Amino acid sequence: CASSYSGLTYRETQYF.